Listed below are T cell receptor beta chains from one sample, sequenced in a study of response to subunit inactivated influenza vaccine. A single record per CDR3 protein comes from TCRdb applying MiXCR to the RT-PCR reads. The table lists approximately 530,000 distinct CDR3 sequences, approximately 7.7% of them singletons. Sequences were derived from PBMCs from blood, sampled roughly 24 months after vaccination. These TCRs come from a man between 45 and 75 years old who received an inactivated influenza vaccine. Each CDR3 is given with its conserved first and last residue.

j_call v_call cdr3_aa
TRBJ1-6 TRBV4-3 CASSQVGDSPLHF
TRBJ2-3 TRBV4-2 CASNRDAGTDTQYF
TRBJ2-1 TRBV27 CASNPGAGAVEQFF
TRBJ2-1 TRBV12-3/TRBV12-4 CASSPSRAGPSYNEQFF
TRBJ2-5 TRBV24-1 CATSDPGQEETQYF
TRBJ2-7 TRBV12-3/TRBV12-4 CASSLAGGREQYF
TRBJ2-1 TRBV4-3 CASSQRTSPRGEQFF
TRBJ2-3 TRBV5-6 CASSLLAFSTDTQYF
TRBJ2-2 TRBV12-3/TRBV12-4 CASARLNTGELFF
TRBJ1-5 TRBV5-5 CASSRGGGNQPQHF
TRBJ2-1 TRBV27 CASSLGLVHEQFF
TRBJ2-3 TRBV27 CASSKDRAKTDTQYF
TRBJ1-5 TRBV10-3 CASSGTGTSQPQHF
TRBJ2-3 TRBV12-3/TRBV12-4 CASSSDRGSTDTQYF
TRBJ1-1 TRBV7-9 CASSPGVSTEAFF